This record covers a single T cell receptor beta chain. This clonotype was seen repeatedly, ten times or more. Its antigen target is currently unknown. No quality values exist for individual bases; no much larger clone is one base distant. This entry comes from a study of neurological immune-mediated disorders (dated by TCRdb to the late 2010s). As for the study more broadly: Among the roughly 34 multiple sclerosis patients, relapsing-remitting MS was present in roughly 30 and secondary progressive MS was present in 3. The study compared peripheral blood TCR-beta repertoires of HTLV-I-associated myelopathy (HAM/TSP) patients, multiple sclerosis patients and healthy controls using UMI-based sequencing. Longitudinal samples, technical triplicates and paired sorted CD4+ and CD8+ T-cell subsets, alongside PBMC samples, were included among the approximately 99 TCR-beta libraries. The cohort comprised about 71 subjects: about 14 HAM/TSP patients, 35 or so multiple sclerosis patients and around 20 healthy controls. On the study overall, not on this receptor specifically: The MS cluster showed no association with clinical or MRI features, and the authors stated that larger cohorts are needed. No identical CDR3 amino acid sequences were found to be shared among expanded clones across subjects, suggesting that TCR-beta repertoires were private in all groups. In a phylogenetic analysis, the repertoires of 18 out of 34 MS patients fell into a single cluster of related CDR3 sequences, pointing to a possible signature at the repertoire level. TCR clonal expansion was highest in HAM/TSP patients and lowest in MS patients, with MS patients falling below even healthy controls.

The junction carries 13 bases between V and J, which are trimmed by 3 bases and 1 base respectively. There are 16 amino acids in the CDR3, from cysteine to phenylalanine inclusive. The DNA shown is the 48-base CDR3, in frame from base 1. CDR1 KGHSH and CDR2 LQKENI are derived from the germline V gene. For unsorted PBMC libraries, 2 million PBMCs were used after storage in RNAlater at -80 degrees C until RNA extraction. The multiple sclerosis patients were enrolled in a US clinical protocol that evaluated disease progression with magnetic resonance imaging. PBMCs were separated from peripheral blood using Ficoll-Hypaque density gradient centrifugation and then cryopreserved in liquid nitrogen. To synthesize cDNA, template-switch 5'RACE was performed with a primer carrying a 10-nucleotide random unique molecular identifier so that each TCR transcript was tagged. Each sequencing run produced over 160 million TCR-beta sequences covering 15-18 subjects. The RNeasy kit was used for extraction of total RNA. The KAPA Real-time Library Amplification kit was used to amplify TCR-beta VDJ regions with primers for the TCR constant region and the 5'RACE anchor. A first PCR added sample indexes and Illumina adaptors, and a second PCR then raised library yield. After Ampure bead purification, the TCR product of roughly 650 bp was size-selected on a 2% E-gel SizeSelection system. Before pooling, library quality was checked on a Bioanalyzer, concentration was measured with Qubit, and libraries were quantified with the Kapa Library Quantification kit. Libraries were sequenced paired-end 2 x 150 bp on an Illumina HiSeq 2500. To increase sequence diversity, about 23-32% phiX was spiked into each library pool. The authors' analysis ran thus. Quality-filtered reads were processed with the UMI-based MiGEC pipeline, which removed over 75% of raw TCR sequences during error correction. IMGT germline references were used for aligning VDJ genes, and each clonotype was defined as a unique CDR3 amino acid sequence together with its V-J genes. Clonal expansion, Shannon diversity, and CDR3 relatedness (CalcPairwiseDistances, ClusterSamples) were evaluated with VDJtools, and phylogenetic trees were built with CLCbio workbench. Using coefficient-of-variation modelling across technical triplicates, the study counted a clone as expanded if it had at least 8 unique UMIs. TCRdb's own reprocessing of the public reads used fastp at Q25 and MiXCR and kept productive beta chains. CDR3 protein sequences are deduplicated, and each keeps its most common genes and DNA. V and J calls and clone size were set by TCRdb, not the authors. Recorded for this sample are 65,000 to 80,000 distinct CDR3 sequences; under 5.5% of them occurred a single time. Over 2% of the sample is held by the ten biggest clonotypes.

Material for sequencing was PBMCs. The sequence derives from a woman aged 65 to 85 with multiple sclerosis. The chain is assembled from TRBV18 and TRBJ1-5; the D gene is perhaps TRBD1, from 6 matching bases. Read as DNA, the sequence is TGTGCCAGCTCACCTCAGGACAGCGTAAGCAATCAGCCCCAGCATTTT. Translated, it gives CASSPQDSVSNQPQHF. With all but the CDR3 taken from the reference TRBV18 and TRBJ1-5 genes, the full variable domain is: NAGVMQNPRHLVRRRGQEARLRCSPMKGHSHVYWYRQLPEEGLKFMVYLQKENIIDESGMPKERFSAEFPKEGPSILRIQQVVRGDSAAYFCASSPQDSVSNQPQHFGDGTRLSIL.